This TCR beta chain was captured by sequencing in a study of blood T cell repertoires in COVID-19. In the study's own analysis: Quantification of nucleated cells was approximated via reference gene primer amplification. Some clones are missing from TCRdb's copy, which holds only in-frame ones; the method was immunoSEQ multiplex PCR. V and J calls and clone size come straight from that table; D and trimming were deduced from the DNA. The table records some 43,000 clones, roughly 84% of them present only once. Germline lookup yields CDR1 KGHSH and CDR2 LQKENI. V gave up 4 bases and J gave up 10 bases, with 20 bases separating them. CDR3 size: 16 residues.

Sequences were obtained from peripheral blood. This TCR came from a man aged 50-59 years with active COVID-19. This chain joins TRBV18 and TRBJ1-6, with D possibly being TRBD1 (6 bases). The CDR3 bases are TGTGCCAGCTCACGGGCCTCTGGTCAGGGGCCCTCACCCCTCCACTTT. Its translation: CASSRASGQGPSPLHF.